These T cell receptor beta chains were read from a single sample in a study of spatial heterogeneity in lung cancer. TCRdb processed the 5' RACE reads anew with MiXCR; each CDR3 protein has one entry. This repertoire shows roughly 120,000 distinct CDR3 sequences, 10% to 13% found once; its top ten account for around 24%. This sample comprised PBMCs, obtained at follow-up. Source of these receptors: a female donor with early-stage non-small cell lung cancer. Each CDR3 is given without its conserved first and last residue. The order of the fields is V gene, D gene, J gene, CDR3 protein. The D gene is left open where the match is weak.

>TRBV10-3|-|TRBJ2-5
AISGVEETQY
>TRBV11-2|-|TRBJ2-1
ASSLDRRGPYYNEQF
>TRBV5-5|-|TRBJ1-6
ASSLEGSYNSPLH
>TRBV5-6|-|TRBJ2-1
ASSLAGLGNEQF
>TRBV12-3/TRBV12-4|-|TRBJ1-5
ASSSGGRRQPQH
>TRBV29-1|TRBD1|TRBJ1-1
SVEGQGGKNTEAF
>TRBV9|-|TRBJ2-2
ASSVLRQDAGELF
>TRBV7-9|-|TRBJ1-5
ASSLADQPQH
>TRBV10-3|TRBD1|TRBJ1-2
AIKITAGQGTGYT
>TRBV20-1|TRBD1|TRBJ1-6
SAEPRSSGGAHNSPLH
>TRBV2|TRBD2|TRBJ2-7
ASSESSGRSNGY
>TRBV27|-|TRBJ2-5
ASSLSSPIRQETQY
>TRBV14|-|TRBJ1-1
ASSQEGGRLMNTEAF
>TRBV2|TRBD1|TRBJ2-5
ASATGVRQETQY
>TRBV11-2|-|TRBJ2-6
ASSSHRAGANVLT
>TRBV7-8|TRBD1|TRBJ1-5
ASSLWDSRPNQPQH
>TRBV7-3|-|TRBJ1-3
ASSPGYGGSGNTIY
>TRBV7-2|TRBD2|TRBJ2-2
ASSSGLAVITGELF
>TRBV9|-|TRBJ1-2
ASSVESNYGYT
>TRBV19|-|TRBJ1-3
ASRATQGASGNTIY
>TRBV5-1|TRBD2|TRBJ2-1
ASSATSGLNNEQF
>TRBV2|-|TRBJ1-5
ASSASTGNQPQH
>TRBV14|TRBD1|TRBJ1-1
ASSQEDIRRDRATEAF
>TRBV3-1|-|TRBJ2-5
ASRPQAAVETQY
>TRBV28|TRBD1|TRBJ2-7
ASTRDRVTHEQY
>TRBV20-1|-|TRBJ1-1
SAPSQGPNTEAF
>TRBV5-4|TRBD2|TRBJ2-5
ASSSSPKPRAGGQETQY
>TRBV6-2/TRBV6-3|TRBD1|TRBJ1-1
ASRSTGQYTEAF
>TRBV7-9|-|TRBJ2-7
ASSQLAYEQY
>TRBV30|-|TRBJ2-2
AWSVARTNTGELF
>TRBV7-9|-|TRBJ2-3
ASSSGMNTQY
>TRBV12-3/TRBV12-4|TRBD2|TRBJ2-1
ASSFTTSGYNEQF
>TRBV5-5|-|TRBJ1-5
ASSDAVVNQPQH
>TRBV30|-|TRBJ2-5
AWSDAGKTQY
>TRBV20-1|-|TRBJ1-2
SANPPQGRNT
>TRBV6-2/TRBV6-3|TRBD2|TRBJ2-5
ASSRKRGGLQETQY
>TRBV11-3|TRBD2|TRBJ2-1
ASSLRTSGRHEQF
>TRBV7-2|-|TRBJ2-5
ASSLHPGTQY
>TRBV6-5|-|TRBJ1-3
ASSLKADGGNTIY
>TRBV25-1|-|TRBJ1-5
ASSAGWNQPQH
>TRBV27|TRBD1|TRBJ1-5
ASSPRDSDQPQH
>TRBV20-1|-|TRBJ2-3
SARDHGPPPDTQY
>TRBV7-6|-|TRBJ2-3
ASSSNRVSTDTQY
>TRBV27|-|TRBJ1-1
ASRNRDNEAF
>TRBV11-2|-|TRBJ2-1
ASSSGTGAYNEQF
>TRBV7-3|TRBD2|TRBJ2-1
ASSLKAGGGVNEQF
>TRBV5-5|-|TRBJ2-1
ASSLANTHSGEQF
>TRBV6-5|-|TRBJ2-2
ASTYKADTGELF
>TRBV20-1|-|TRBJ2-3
SAREEITDTQY
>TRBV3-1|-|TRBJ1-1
ASSHWGEAF
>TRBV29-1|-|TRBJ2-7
SAVSSYEQY
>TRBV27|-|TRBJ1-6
ASSLRQGYNSPLH
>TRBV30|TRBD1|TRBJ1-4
AWSGKDRGNEKLF
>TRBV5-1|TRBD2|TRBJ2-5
ASSKNTGTSNHRETQY
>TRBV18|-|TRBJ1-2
ASSPDKRGYT
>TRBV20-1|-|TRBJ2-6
SAGDRILSGANVLT
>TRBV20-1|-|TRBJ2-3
SARGTTDTQY
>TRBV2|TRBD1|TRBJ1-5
ASNYRGGNQPQH
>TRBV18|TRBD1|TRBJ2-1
ASSPPGQHNEQF